This T cell receptor beta chain was sequenced in a study of cytomegalovirus exposure and HLA in healthy donors. CDR3 size: 16 residues. The ends lost 6 bases at V and 1 base at J; junction bases unmatched: 6. CDR1 SNHLY and CDR2 FYNNEI come from the germline V gene. A single count supports this clone. The antigen is not known. This PCR relied on a set of 60 Vbeta primers and 13 Jbeta primers. The table came from immunoSEQ multiplex PCR; TCRdb's copy has only in-frame clones and leaves some out. Of about 130,000 clones listed, roughly three quarters were seen once; the top ten hold around 2%. Study results and limitations: As a later analysis showed, several of the most significant clusters appeared to be linked to common viral pathogens. It has been reported that TCR beta sequences accurately predicted the HLA-A and HLA-B alleles of most subjects. Both high specificity and high sensitivity reportedly marked the classifier's diagnosis of cytomegalovirus status. It was reported in a later analysis that an Asian-associated ancestry cluster showed fewer N-insertions than the roughly 710-donor mean.

The sample consisted of PBMCs. This TCR was sampled from a man in his thirties or forties in good health and CMV-seronegative. The V and J genes are TRBV2 and TRBJ1-5; 10 bases align to TRBD1. CDR3 amino acids: CASRPGQGWSNQPQHF. The CDR3 DNA is TGTGCCAGCAGACCGGGACAGGGGTGGAGCAATCAGCCCCAGCATTTT.